A selection of T cell receptor beta chains follows, all from one sample in a study of OX40 agonist ivuxolimab in advanced cancers. Clones were sequenced by immunoSEQ multiplex PCR, and TCRdb holds only the in-frame ones, with some missing. The sample consists of around 60,000 clones, roughly 86% of them appearing once. Sequenced material: CD4+ or CD8+ T cells sorted from blood, taken in a trial of the OX40 agonist ivuxolimab. These receptors all come from an adult with an advanced solid tumor such as melanoma, head and neck, liver or kidney cancer. Both conserved end residues are part of each CDR3. Each record gives: V gene, J gene, D gene, clone size, CDR3 protein, CDR3 DNA. D genes are given only for firm matches. Only part of the rows carry a size: once, few, many, or a class if the clone is expanded.

V gene: TRBV7-2
J gene: TRBJ2-7
D gene: TRBD2
clone size: -
CDR3 protein: CASSLAVLAGGPGEQYF
CDR3 DNA: TGTGCCAGCAGCTTAGCGGTGCTAGCGGGGGGGCCAGGGGAGCAGTACTTC

V gene: TRBV7-9
J gene: TRBJ1-2
D gene: -
clone size: -
CDR3 protein: CASSLRGSNYGYTF
CDR3 DNA: TGTGCCAGCAGCTTACGGGGATCCAACTATGGCTACACCTTC

V gene: TRBV5-1
J gene: TRBJ2-1
D gene: TRBD2
clone size: few
CDR3 protein: CASSLEAGLAGRRSYNEQFF
CDR3 DNA: TGCGCCAGCAGCTTGGAGGCGGGGCTAGCGGGGCGCCGCTCCTACAATGAGCAGTTCTTC

V gene: TRBV7-9
J gene: TRBJ2-7
D gene: TRBD1
clone size: -
CDR3 protein: CASSSLLGTGVGEQYF
CDR3 DNA: TGTGCCAGCAGCTCGCTCCTCGGGACAGGGGTAGGCGAGCAGTACTTC

V gene: TRBV5-1
J gene: TRBJ2-5
D gene: TRBD2
clone size: -
CDR3 protein: CASSLEPGGETQYF
CDR3 DNA: TGCGCCAGCAGCTTGGAACCGGGAGGTGAGACCCAGTACTTC

V gene: TRBV19
J gene: TRBJ2-7
D gene: TRBD1
clone size: -
CDR3 protein: CASSPRGQGAYEQYF
CDR3 DNA: TGTGCCAGTAGTCCCAGGGGACAGGGGGCCTACGAGCAGTACTTC

V gene: TRBV19
J gene: TRBJ2-2
D gene: TRBD1
clone size: -
CDR3 protein: CASSPGTANTGELFF
CDR3 DNA: TGTGCCAGTAGTCCCGGGACAGCGAACACCGGGGAGCTGTTTTTT

V gene: TRBV5-1
J gene: TRBJ1-6
D gene: -
clone size: -
CDR3 protein: CASSLVGPLFTDSPLHF
CDR3 DNA: TGCGCCAGCAGCTTGGTGGGGCCCCTTTTCACCGATTCACCCCTCCACTTT

V gene: TRBV19
J gene: TRBJ1-6
D gene: -
clone size: once
CDR3 protein: CASSVNRVYSPLHF
CDR3 DNA: TGTGCCAGTAGTGTCAACAGGGTTTATTCACCCCTCCACTTT

V gene: TRBV7-8
J gene: TRBJ1-2
D gene: -
clone size: -
CDR3 protein: CASSLVGQALYYGYTF
CDR3 DNA: TGTGCCAGCAGCTTAGTCGGGCAGGCCTTGTACTATGGCTACACCTTC

V gene: TRBV6-5
J gene: TRBJ2-7
D gene: TRBD1
clone size: once
CDR3 protein: CASRPPQGAFYEQYF
CDR3 DNA: TGTGCCAGCAGGCCACCTCAGGGGGCGTTCTACGAGCAGTACTTC

V gene: TRBV2
J gene: TRBJ1-2
D gene: TRBD1
clone size: -
CDR3 protein: CASSRQGYGYTF
CDR3 DNA: TGTGCCAGCAGTCGACAGGGCTATGGCTACACCTTC

V gene: TRBV18
J gene: TRBJ2-7
D gene: TRBD2
clone size: -
CDR3 protein: CASSASGGLYEQYF
CDR3 DNA: TGTGCCAGCTCAGCTAGCGGGGGACTCTACGAGCAGTACTTC

V gene: TRBV10-1
J gene: TRBJ2-2
D gene: -
clone size: -
CDR3 protein: CASSEGGPATGELFF
CDR3 DNA: TGCGCCAGCAGTGAGGGGGGGCCGGCCACCGGGGAGCTGTTTTTT

V gene: TRBV5-1
J gene: TRBJ2-2
D gene: TRBD1
clone size: -
CDR3 protein: CASRGQMNTGELFF
CDR3 DNA: TGCGCCAGCAGGGGACAGATGAACACCGGGGAGCTGTTTTTT

V gene: TRBV6-5
J gene: TRBJ2-1
D gene: -
clone size: -
CDR3 protein: CASSYSTQGRNEQFF
CDR3 DNA: TGTGCCAGCAGTTACTCGACTCAGGGACGTAATGAGCAGTTCTTC

V gene: TRBV18
J gene: TRBJ1-1
D gene: TRBD1
clone size: -
CDR3 protein: CASSPDRGDTEAFF
CDR3 DNA: TGTGCCAGCTCACCCGACAGGGGGGACACTGAAGCTTTCTTT

V gene: TRBV11-2
J gene: TRBJ1-2
D gene: TRBD1
clone size: -
CDR3 protein: CASSHVRTGYSYTF
CDR3 DNA: TGTGCCAGCAGTCACGTTAGGACAGGGTACAGCTACACCTTC

V gene: TRBV5-1
J gene: TRBJ2-5
D gene: TRBD2
clone size: -
CDR3 protein: CASSFVLAGLSGETQYF
CDR3 DNA: TGCGCCAGCAGCTTCGTGCTAGCGGGGTTGTCTGGGGAGACCCAGTACTTC

V gene: TRBV29-1
J gene: TRBJ2-2
D gene: -
clone size: -
CDR3 protein: CSVEVGIGIGTGELFF
CDR3 DNA: TGCAGCGTTGAAGTAGGAATTGGGATTGGCACCGGGGAGCTGTTTTTT

V gene: TRBV5-1
J gene: TRBJ2-7
D gene: TRBD1
clone size: once
CDR3 protein: CASSLQGDNEQYF
CDR3 DNA: TGCGCCAGCAGCCTACAGGGGGACAACGAGCAGTACTTC

V gene: TRBV7-6
J gene: TRBJ2-1
D gene: TRBD2
clone size: -
CDR3 protein: CASSSTLAGGRNEQFF
CDR3 DNA: TGTGCCAGCAGCTCAACCTTAGCGGGGGGACGCAATGAGCAGTTCTTC

V gene: TRBV7-7
J gene: TRBJ2-1
D gene: TRBD1
clone size: -
CDR3 protein: CASSAGTGSDEQFF
CDR3 DNA: TGTGCTAGCAGCGCCGGGACAGGGAGTGATGAGCAGTTCTTC

V gene: TRBV29-1
J gene: TRBJ1-2
D gene: TRBD1
clone size: once
CDR3 protein: CSVADRVDYGYTF
CDR3 DNA: TGCAGCGTTGCAGACAGGGTGGACTATGGCTACACCTTC

V gene: TRBV5-6
J gene: TRBJ1-2
D gene: -
clone size: -
CDR3 protein: CASSLGPLSNYGYTF
CDR3 DNA: TGTGCCAGCAGCTTGGGGCCTCTCTCTAACTATGGCTACACCTTC

V gene: TRBV4-2
J gene: TRBJ1-6
D gene: TRBD1
clone size: -
CDR3 protein: CASSQVSGGGSPLHF
CDR3 DNA: TGTGCCAGCAGCCAAGTTTCAGGGGGCGGTTCACCCCTCCACTTT

V gene: TRBV13
J gene: TRBJ1-6
D gene: TRBD1
clone size: -
CDR3 protein: CASSPQPRTGTSYNSPLHF
CDR3 DNA: TGTGCCAGCAGTCCTCAACCTCGGACAGGGACCTCCTATAATTCACCCCTCCACTTT

V gene: TRBV7-9
J gene: TRBJ2-2
D gene: TRBD1
clone size: -
CDR3 protein: CATGQANTGELFF
CDR3 DNA: TGTGCCACTGGACAGGCGAACACCGGGGAGCTGTTTTTT

V gene: TRBV4-2
J gene: TRBJ2-3
D gene: -
clone size: -
CDR3 protein: CASSQTGLHTDTQYF
CDR3 DNA: TGTGCCAGCAGCCAAACGGGACTCCACACAGATACGCAGTATTTT

V gene: TRBV11-2
J gene: TRBJ2-5
D gene: TRBD2
clone size: -
CDR3 protein: CASSNRGTSGGAGTQYF
CDR3 DNA: TGTGCCAGCAGCAACCGCGGGACTAGCGGGGGGGCAGGGACCCAGTACTTC

V gene: TRBV5-1
J gene: TRBJ2-7
D gene: -
clone size: -
CDR3 protein: CASSFGGPIFYEQYF
CDR3 DNA: TGCGCCAGCAGCTTCGGGGGTCCCATTTTCTACGAGCAGTACTTC

V gene: TRBV10-2
J gene: TRBJ1-5
D gene: -
clone size: -
CDR3 protein: CASRGSWNQPQHF
CDR3 DNA: TGCGCCAGCAGGGGCAGTTGGAATCAGCCCCAGCATTTT

V gene: TRBV28
J gene: TRBJ2-7
D gene: -
clone size: -
CDR3 protein: CASSLGRRTYEQYF
CDR3 DNA: TGTGCCAGCAGTTTGGGCCGCCGTACCTACGAGCAGTACTTC

V gene: TRBV12-5
J gene: TRBJ1-3
D gene: -
clone size: -
CDR3 protein: CASGLGTGNTIYF
CDR3 DNA: TGTGCTAGTGGTTTGGGGACAGGAAACACCATATATTTT

V gene: TRBV19
J gene: TRBJ2-4
D gene: -
clone size: -
CDR3 protein: CASRHRDTLTKNIQYF
CDR3 DNA: TGTGCCAGTAGGCACCGGGACACTTTAACCAAAAACATTCAGTACTTC

V gene: TRBV10-3
J gene: TRBJ1-4
D gene: TRBD1
clone size: -
CDR3 protein: CAISPGTGSNEKLFF
CDR3 DNA: TGTGCCATCAGTCCCGGGACAGGTTCTAATGAAAAACTGTTTTTT

V gene: TRBV6-1
J gene: TRBJ2-1
D gene: TRBD1
clone size: -
CDR3 protein: CASNLKGAGDNEQFF
CDR3 DNA: TGTGCCAGCAATTTGAAGGGGGCTGGGGACAATGAGCAGTTCTTC

V gene: TRBV15
J gene: TRBJ1-2
D gene: -
clone size: -
CDR3 protein: CATSRDSDYGYTF
CDR3 DNA: TGTGCCACCAGCAGAGACAGTGACTATGGCTACACCTTC

V gene: TRBV18
J gene: TRBJ1-4
D gene: -
clone size: -
CDR3 protein: CASSPSNEKLFF
CDR3 DNA: TGTGCCAGCTCACCCTCTAATGAAAAACTGTTTTTT

V gene: TRBV18
J gene: TRBJ1-2
D gene: -
clone size: -
CDR3 protein: CASSPLPGALNYGYTF
CDR3 DNA: TGTGCCAGCTCACCGTTACCAGGGGCCCTTAACTATGGCTACACCTTC

V gene: TRBV9
J gene: TRBJ2-5
D gene: -
clone size: -
CDR3 protein: CASSLGGTALQETQYF
CDR3 DNA: TGTGCCAGCAGCTTGGGGGGGACAGCCCTCCAAGAGACCCAGTACTTC

V gene: TRBV27
J gene: TRBJ2-7
D gene: -
clone size: -
CDR3 protein: CASSFGGGGSYEQYF
CDR3 DNA: TGTGCCAGCAGTTTTGGAGGTGGTGGGTCCTACGAGCAGTACTTC

V gene: TRBV19
J gene: TRBJ2-7
D gene: TRBD1
clone size: -
CDR3 protein: CASISRDSKFLGEQYF
CDR3 DNA: TGTGCCAGTATTAGTCGGGACAGCAAGTTCCTAGGGGAGCAGTACTTC

V gene: TRBV6-1
J gene: TRBJ1-5
D gene: -
clone size: -
CDR3 protein: CASSPTQGARQPQHF
CDR3 DNA: TGTGCCAGCAGTCCAACCCAGGGTGCCCGGCAGCCCCAGCATTTT

V gene: TRBV11-1
J gene: TRBJ2-7
D gene: TRBD2
clone size: -
CDR3 protein: CASSRTGGKGYEQYF
CDR3 DNA: TGTGCCAGCAGCCGGACGGGGGGTAAGGGGTACGAGCAGTACTTC

V gene: TRBV5-5
J gene: TRBJ1-4
D gene: -
clone size: -
CDR3 protein: CASSWGPRDGNEKLFF
CDR3 DNA: TGTGCCAGCAGCTGGGGCCCCCGGGACGGTAATGAAAAACTGTTTTTT

V gene: TRBV14
J gene: TRBJ1-1
D gene: -
clone size: -
CDR3 protein: CASSEGLNTEAFF
CDR3 DNA: TGTGCCAGCAGTGAGGGACTGAACACTGAAGCTTTCTTT

V gene: TRBV10-2
J gene: TRBJ2-7
D gene: -
clone size: medium-sized
CDR3 protein: CASSESGRAYEQYF
CDR3 DNA: TGCGCCAGCAGTGAGTCGGGCCGAGCCTACGAGCAGTACTTC

V gene: TRBV19
J gene: TRBJ2-3
D gene: TRBD2
clone size: -
CDR3 protein: CASSMRLAGTDTQYF
CDR3 DNA: TGTGCCAGTAGTATGAGACTAGCGGGTACAGATACGCAGTATTTT

V gene: TRBV5-1
J gene: TRBJ1-2
D gene: -
clone size: few
CDR3 protein: CASSLAWGMEGYTF
CDR3 DNA: TGCGCCAGCAGCTTGGCCTGGGGGATGGAGGGCTACACCTTC

V gene: TRBV18
J gene: TRBJ1-1
D gene: -
clone size: -
CDR3 protein: CASSPLPPNTEAFF
CDR3 DNA: TGTGCCAGCTCACCACTTCCCCCGAACACTGAAGCTTTCTTT

V gene: TRBV19
J gene: TRBJ1-4
D gene: -
clone size: -
CDR3 protein: CASRRERSNEKLFF
CDR3 DNA: TGTGCCAGTAGACGTGAACGGAGTAATGAAAAACTGTTTTTT

V gene: TRBV6-5
J gene: TRBJ2-1
D gene: TRBD2
clone size: -
CDR3 protein: CASKLRGGPNEQFF
CDR3 DNA: TGTGCCAGCAAGTTGCGGGGGGGCCCCAATGAGCAGTTCTTC

V gene: TRBV18
J gene: TRBJ2-7
D gene: -
clone size: -
CDR3 protein: CASLLDGDYEQYF
CDR3 DNA: TGTGCCAGCCTGCTCGACGGCGACTACGAGCAGTACTTC

V gene: TRBV6-4
J gene: TRBJ2-2
D gene: -
clone size: -
CDR3 protein: CASSDQGWTGELFF
CDR3 DNA: TGTGCCAGCAGTGACCAGGGATGGACCGGGGAGCTGTTTTTT

V gene: TRBV7-3
J gene: TRBJ1-1
D gene: -
clone size: -
CDR3 protein: CASSSVSGEAFF
CDR3 DNA: TGTGCCAGCAGTTCCGTGTCAGGTGAAGCTTTCTTT

V gene: TRBV5-4
J gene: TRBJ2-3
D gene: TRBD1
clone size: once
CDR3 protein: CASSLQARGQTDTQYF
CDR3 DNA: TGTGCCAGCAGCTTGCAGGCCAGGGGGCAAACAGATACGCAGTATTTT

V gene: TRBV5-1
J gene: TRBJ1-1
D gene: -
clone size: -
CDR3 protein: CASSLESESMNTEAFF
CDR3 DNA: TGCGCCAGCAGCTTGGAGTCAGAATCTATGAACACTGAAGCTTTCTTT

V gene: TRBV7-6
J gene: TRBJ2-2
D gene: -
clone size: -
CDR3 protein: CASSLQGTTNTGELFF
CDR3 DNA: TGTGCCAGCAGCTTGCAGGGGACCACGAACACCGGGGAGCTGTTTTTT